This TCR beta chain is from a study of cytotoxic CD8 clonotypes in ibrutinib-treated CLL. Study-level results: Sampling schedules were unmatched across sustained-remission and progressing patients.

As for this clone: Its antigen is undetermined.

Frozen PBMC stocks contributed 2 to 2.5 micrograms of genomic DNA to the TCR beta libraries. CDR3 size: 15 residues. Germline CDR1 reads SGDLS; CDR2 reads YYNGEE. V was trimmed by 4 bases and J by 8 bases, leaving 19 bases between them. The data were produced by immunoSEQ multiplex PCR, yet TCRdb's version contains in-frame clones alone and is incomplete. This sample has 65,000 to 90,000 clones, with approximately 87% found just once. The material sequenced was PBMCs, taken after 24 months of ibrutinib treatment. This TCR came from a human donor with chronic lymphocytic leukemia. The V gene is TRBV9, the J gene TRBJ2-4, with D uncertain. The CDR3 coding sequence is TGTGCCAGCAGCCCCTGGGATGGCTCGAAGGACATTCAGTACTTC. Translating it yields CASSPWDGSKDIQYF.